The 30 T cell receptor beta chains below come from one sample, sequenced in a study of identical twins. MiXCR, run by TCRdb on the 5' RACE reads, gives a single entry per CDR3 protein. The data show about 490,000 distinct CDR3 sequences, about 15% seen once. The data also belong to a second study, concerning yellow fever vaccine responses in identical twins.

Sequencing input: CD4+ T cells sorted from blood. The receptors were sampled from a woman under 30 in good health.

This clonotype came up many times. The chain employs TRBV12-3 or TRBV12-4 and TRBJ2-2, with 9 nucleotides matching TRBD1. V gave up 6 bases and J gave up 0 bases; unmatched junction bases: 5. This CDR3 has 16 amino acids. The CDR3 protein is CASRGNRGPNTGELFF. The CDR3 coding sequence is TGTGCCAGCAGGGGCAACAGGGGGCCGAACACCGGGGAGCTGTTTTTT.

CDR3 loop: CASSLGTAGGPADTQYF. CDR3 DNA: TGCGCCAGCAGCTTAGGGACTGCGGGTGGTCCGGCAGATACGCAGTATTTT. The chain combines TRBV5-1 with TRBJ2-3; a possible D gene is TRBD2 (6 bases). The CDR3 extends over 17 amino acids. The germline V gene encodes CDR1 SGHRS and CDR2 YFSETQ. V dropped 2 bases and J dropped 4 bases, with 20 bases sitting between them. The entire variable domain, with the rest obtained from reference TRBV5-1 and TRBJ2-3, is as follows: KAGVTQTPRYLIKTRGQQVTLSCSPISGHRSVSWYQQTPGQGLQFLFEYFSETQRNKGNFPGRFSGRQFSNSRSEMNVSTLELGDSALYLCASSLGTAGGPADTQYFGPGTRLTVL.

The chain recombines TRBV9 with TRBJ2-3; perhaps TRBD1 as D (6 bases). Germline V gene lookup returns CDR1 SGDLS and CDR2 YYNGEE. The CDR3 runs to 16 residues. V was clipped by 4 bases and J by 1 base, with 16 bases between them. In DNA, the CDR3 is TGTGCCAGCAGCCCGAGTCAGGGGTTTGGCACAGATACGCAGTATTTT. It is translated as CASSPSQGFGTDTQYF.

A few counts support this clonotype. The chain recombines TRBV5-1 with TRBJ2-3; 7 positions match TRBD1. CDR3 length: 15 residues. Germline loops: CDR1 SGHRS, CDR2 YFSETQ. Unmatched junction bases numbered 7, after V lost 4 bases and J lost 2 bases. DNA for the CDR3: TGCGCCAGCAGCGCCGGGACAGTAACCACAGATACGCAGTATTTT. Its protein product is CASSAGTVTTDTQYF.

This clonotype was seen a few times. The J gene is TRBJ2-6, the V gene TRBV24-1; no definite D call. This CDR3 region has 15 residues. Per the germline V gene, CDR1 is KGHDR and CDR2 is SFDVKD. V shed 4 bases and J shed 2 bases, with 8 bases lying between them. CDR3 bases: TGTGCCACCAGTGACTACCCTACTGGGGCCAACGTCCTGACTTTC. Translation gives CATSDYPTGANVLTF.

This clonotype was seen only a few times. The CDR3 here is CASSLMGVWSDTQYF. CDR3 in DNA: TGTGCCAGCAGCTTAATGGGGGTATGGTCAGATACGCAGTATTTT. The rearrangement joins TRBV7-2 to TRBJ2-3; D may correspond to TRBD1 or TRBD2 (5 bases each). Trimming removed 2 bases from V and 4 bases from J, with 13 bases in between. CDR1 is SGHTA, CDR2 FQGNSA, per germline. The CDR3 consists of 15 residues.

The chain uses TRBV20-1 and TRBJ2-2, with 7 bases aligning to TRBD1. V lost 3 bases, J lost 5 bases, and 6 bases stayed unmatched. The CDR3 is 14 amino acids. Germline lookup yields CDR1 DFQATT and CDR2 SNEGSKA (reference sequence). The CDR3 sequence: CSARTGMATGELFF. The CDR3 bases are TGCAGTGCTAGGACAGGGATGGCAACCGGGGAGCTGTTTTTT.

This clonotype showed up many times. This chain joins TRBV4-1 and TRBJ2-3; no firm D call. Deletions cut 5 bases from V and 0 bases from J, with 12 bases between. This CDR3 region has 15 residues. Germline CDR1 MGHRA, CDR2 YSYEKL. The CDR3 loop reads CASSFGGTSTDTQYF. CDR3 sequence (DNA): TGCGCCAGCAGCTTCGGCGGAACAAGCACAGATACGCAGTATTTT.

This rearrangement joins TRBV29-1 to TRBJ1-4, with 7 bases fitting TRBD1. After removal of 1 base from V and 0 bases from J, the junction contained 8 bases not matched to a gene. This CDR3 has 17 residues. From germline, CDR1 is SQVTM and CDR2 ANQGSEA. DNA for the CDR3: TGCAGCGTTGAAGTCGGGACAGTCCTTGCAACTAATGAAAAACTGTTTTTT. This gives the protein CSVEVGTVLATNEKLFF.

This clonotype was counted between two and nine times. This sequence joins TRBV5-1 and TRBJ2-5; the D gene is possibly TRBD1 (8 bases). The CDR3 runs to 18 residues. V was cut by 2 bases and J by 2 bases, with 22 bases left in between. Germline V gene sequence: CDR1 SGHRS, CDR2 YFSETQ. The CDR3 region is CASSLRPGQGLSQETQYF. CDR3 DNA: TGCGCCAGCAGCTTACGCCCCGGACAGGGACTATCTCAAGAGACCCAGTACTTC.

This clonotype was recorded a few times. V and J are TRBV20-1 and TRBJ2-1; D is possibly TRBD2 (6 bases). CDR3 length equals 16 residues. Trimming shortened V by 1 base and J by 1 base, and 14 bases separated the two germline ends. In germline, CDR1 is DFQATT, CDR2 SNEGSKA (reference sequence). CDR3 protein: CSARGDWLSSYNEQFF. CDR3 DNA sequence: TGCAGTGCTAGAGGGGACTGGCTTAGTTCCTACAATGAGCAGTTCTTC.

This clonotype was picked up a small number of times. The chain combines TRBV6-1 with TRBJ2-1; perhaps TRBD1 as D (5 bases). With 6 bases removed from V and 3 bases from J, the gap between germline ends came to 12 bases. Looked up from germline, CDR1 is MNHNS and CDR2 is SASEGT. This CDR3 is 14 amino acids long. This chain's CDR3 is CASSGQGVYNEQFF. The CDR3 DNA reads as TGTGCCAGCAGCGGGCAGGGTGTCTACAATGAGCAGTTCTTC.

The sample holds a few counts of this clonotype. The chain combines TRBV7-9 with TRBJ2-3; D possibly corresponds to TRBD1 (5 bases). V dropped 1 base and J dropped 6 bases, with 14 bases sitting between them. CDR1 SEHNR and CDR2 FQNEAQ come from the germline V gene (reference sequence). CDR3 length equals 15 residues. The CDR3 protein is CASSLGGRPGDTQYF. In DNA, the CDR3 is TGTGCCAGCAGCTTAGGGGGCAGGCCTGGGGATACGCAGTATTTT. Looking up the rest from reference TRBV7-9 and TRBJ2-3 gives the full variable domain: DTGVSQNPRHKITKRGQNVTFRCDPISEHNRLYWYRQTLGQGPEFLTYFQNEAQLEKSRLLSDRFSAERPKGSFSTLEIQRTEQGDSAMYLCASSLGGRPGDTQYFGPGTRLTVL.

This clonotype was seen more than once but under ten times. The chain combines TRBV15 with TRBJ2-1; D unresolved. Germline V gene sequence: CDR1 LNHNV, CDR2 YYDKDF (reference sequence). This CDR3 comprises 18 residues. Trimming cost V 3 bases and J 0 bases, with 18 bases left between them. In DNA form, the CDR3 reads TGTGCCACCAGCAGGGCCTCACTGTCTACTGACTCCTACAATGAGCAGTTCTTC. It encodes CATSRASLSTDSYNEQFF.

The chain recombines TRBV6-6 with TRBJ2-3; no firm D call. The ends were cut back, 8 bases at V and 4 bases at J, with 7 bases in the middle. The length of the CDR3 is 11 residues. From germline, CDR1 is MNHNY and CDR2 SVGAGI (reference sequence). Written as DNA, the CDR3 is TGTGCCAGCGTTAGGTCAGATACGCAGTATTTT. This codes for CASVRSDTQYF.

This clonotype was recorded a few times. The CDR3 loop is CASSPREGTYEQYV. In DNA form, the CDR3 reads TGTGCCAGCTCACCACGGGAGGGAACCTACGAGCAGTACGTC. V and J are TRBV18 and TRBJ2-7; TRBD2 agrees at 7 bases. The CDR3 sequence is 14 residues long. V gave up 1 base and J gave up 2 bases; unmatched junction bases: 2. The germline V gene has CDR1 KGHSH and CDR2 LQKENI.

This clonotype came up a few times. The J gene is TRBJ2-1, the V gene TRBV18; tentatively, D is TRBD1 or TRBD2 (5 bases each). The length of the CDR3 is 14 residues. Trimming shortened V by 6 bases and J by 4 bases, and 13 bases separated the two germline ends. Germline V gene lookup returns CDR1 KGHSH and CDR2 LQKENI. The CDR3 spells CASSPGTQYNEQFF. As DNA, the CDR3 is TGTGCCAGCTCCCCCGGGACCCAATACAATGAGCAGTTCTTC.

There are many counts of this clonotype. The chain recombines TRBV4-2 with TRBJ2-1; D not resolved. The CDR3 has 13 residues. V dropped 1 base and J dropped 6 bases, with 7 bases sitting between them. Looked up from germline, CDR1 is LGHNA and CDR2 is YNFKEQ. DNA of the CDR3: TGTGCCAGCAGCCAAGCTGGCAGCAATGAGCAGTTCTTC. It specifies CASSQAGSNEQFF.

This clonotype was detected a few times. The V gene is TRBV7-6, the J gene TRBJ1-1; tentative D call: TRBD1 (5 bases). Germline CDR1 reads SGHVS; CDR2 reads FNYEAQ. The V and J ends lost 5 bases and 2 bases respectively, with 15 bases between them. The CDR3 covers 15 residues. The DNA of the CDR3 is TGTGCCAGCAGCCCGGGAAGCGGGGCAAACACTGAAGCTTTCTTT. As protein: CASSPGSGANTEAFF. Looking up the rest from reference TRBV7-6 and TRBJ1-1 gives the full variable domain: GAGVSQSPRYKVTKRGQDVALRCDPISGHVSLYWYRQALGQGPEFLTYFNYEAQQDKSGLPNDRFSAERPEGSISTLTIQRTEQRDSAMYRCASSPGSGANTEAFFGQGTRLTVV.

The CDR3 loop is CSARNSSGGYNEQFF. In DNA form, the CDR3 reads TGCAGTGCTAGAAATTCTAGCGGGGGTTACAATGAGCAGTTCTTC. The V gene is TRBV20-1, the J gene TRBJ2-1; TRBD2 aligns across 10 bases. Trimming at V came to 2 bases and at J to 4 bases, leaving 5 bases not matched to a gene. Germline V gene data show CDR1 as DFQATT and CDR2 as SNEGSKA (reference sequence). The CDR3 loop spans 15 amino acids.

This clonotype came up a few times. V usage is TRBV27 and J usage is TRBJ1-5, with 7 bases fitting TRBD1. CDR3 length: 15 amino acids. After removal of 3 bases from V and 5 bases from J, the junction contained 7 bases not matched to a gene. Germline assignment: CDR1 MNHEY and CDR2 SMNVEV (reference sequence). The CDR3 sequence is CASSFGRGLDQPQHF. In DNA form, the CDR3 reads TGTGCCAGCAGTTTTGGCAGGGGGTTGGATCAGCCCCAGCATTTT.

This clonotype was picked up a small number of times. The chain couples TRBV25-1 to TRBJ1-1; D call uncertain. The CDR3 is made up of 14 amino acids. Germline V gene sequence: CDR1 MGHDK, CDR2 SYGVNS. V was cut by 6 bases and J by 4 bases, with 15 bases left in between. The CDR3 loop reads CASREWQAGTEAFF. The CDR3 DNA sequence: TGTGCCAGCAGGGAGTGGCAGGCGGGCACTGAAGCTTTCTTT.

This clonotype turned up a few times. V gene TRBV4-1 combines with J gene TRBJ1-5; 11 bases line up with TRBD1. V gave up 3 bases and J gave up 6 bases; unmatched junction bases: 4. The CDR3 is 15 residues long. Looked up from germline, CDR1 is MGHRA and CDR2 is YSYEKL. The CDR3 coding sequence is TGCGCCAGCAGCCAGGAAGGACAGGGGGCTCAGCCCCAGCATTTT. Translating gives CASSQEGQGAQPQHF.

The chain uses TRBV5-1 and TRBJ2-7; perhaps TRBD1 as D (5 bases). CDR3 length: 16 amino acids. CDR1 SGHRS and CDR2 YFSETQ come from the germline V gene. The V end was cut by 5 bases, the J end by 0 bases, with 18 bases between. CDR3 in amino acids: CASRSGGAESSYEQYF. As DNA, the CDR3 is TGCGCCAGCAGGTCGGGTGGGGCAGAGAGCTCCTACGAGCAGTACTTC.

This clonotype was picked up a small number of times. The V call is TRBV27, the J call TRBJ2-6; weak D call: TRBD1 (5 bases). The CDR3 loop spans 17 amino acids. In germline, CDR1 is MNHEY, CDR2 SMNVEV (reference sequence). V was trimmed by 5 bases and J by 1 base, leaving 15 bases between them. The CDR3 protein is CASSESLGQSGANVLTF. CDR3 DNA: TGTGCCAGCAGTGAATCTCTGGGGCAGTCTGGGGCCAACGTCCTGACTTTC.

The chain combines TRBV5-1 with TRBJ2-1; 7 positions agree with TRBD2. This CDR3 spans 15 amino acids. V lost 0 bases and J lost 6; bases outside the gene matches: 6. CDR1 SGHRS and CDR2 YFSETQ come from the germline V gene. The CDR3 here is CASSLVLAAPNEQFF. Here the CDR3 DNA reads TGCGCCAGCAGCTTGGTGCTAGCGGCCCCCAATGAGCAGTTCTTC.

This clonotype was seen only a few times. The chain has TRBV20-1 and TRBJ2-1, with unresolved D. The CDR3 is made up of 14 amino acids. Trimming cost V 4 bases and J 4 bases, with 14 bases left between them. From germline, CDR1 is DFQATT and CDR2 SNEGSKA (reference sequence). The CDR3 here is CSATESGPYNEQFF. The DNA for the CDR3 is TGCAGTGCTACAGAATCCGGGCCATACAATGAGCAGTTCTTC.

The V call is TRBV6-1, the J call TRBJ1-5, with D unresolved. Trimming left V 2 bases short and J 5 bases short, with 16 bases between. The CDR3 totals 16 residues. The germline CDR1 and CDR2 sequences are MNHNS and SASEGT. The CDR3 loop reads CASSESVAGIHQPQHF. DNA for the CDR3: TGTGCCAGCAGTGAATCTGTGGCAGGTATTCATCAGCCCCAGCATTTT.

The genes are TRBV15 and TRBJ2-1, with a possible D match to TRBD2 (5 bases). This CDR3 comprises 14 residues. Deletions cut 5 bases from V and 4 bases from J, with 12 bases between. The germline V gene has CDR1 LNHNV and CDR2 YYDKDF (reference sequence). CDR3 loop: CATSFDYIYNEQFF. CDR3 nucleotides: TGTGCCACCAGCTTTGACTATATATACAATGAGCAGTTCTTC.

CDR3 protein: CASSEALDRIKETQYF. For the CDR3, the DNA is TGTGCCAGCAGTGAAGCGCTGGACAGGATTAAAGAGACCCAGTACTTC. The chain is built from TRBV2 and TRBJ2-5; 7 bases are shared with TRBD1. There are 16 residues in the CDR3. The V gene end was trimmed by 0 bases and the J gene end by 3 bases; junction bases not matched to a gene: 7. CDR1 and CDR2 (germline): SNHLY, FYNNEI.